The 23 T cell receptor beta chains below were found in one sample sequenced in a study of beta chain features in type 1 diabetes. Every bit of the isolated RNA underwent reverse transcription, so sequencing read expressed TCRB transcripts. Clones were read by immunoSEQ multiplex PCR, and TCRdb kept only the in-frame ones, dropping some. Among roughly 140,000 clones, more than 9.5% were seen once, and the ten largest hold approximately 2%. The sequencing input was central memory CD4+ T cells from blood. All receptors derive from a man aged 18-30 years in good health.

The chain employs TRBV9 and TRBJ2-3; 10 bases map to TRBD2. J gave up 3 bases and V 1 base, and 5 bases lay outside the gene matches. The CDR3 covers 16 residues. CDR1 and CDR2 (germline): SGDLS, YYNGEE. The CDR3 region is CASSVLAGVNTDTQYF. The CDR3 region has the DNA TGTGCCAGCAGCGTACTAGCGGGAGTGAATACAGATACGCAGTATTTT.

This chain links TRBV27 with TRBJ1-1, with D maybe TRBD1 (6 bases). From germline, CDR1 is MNHEY and CDR2 SMNVEV (reference sequence). The CDR3 contains 14 residues. V was clipped by 6 bases and J by 3 bases, with 14 bases between them. The CDR3 protein is CASRWQGRYTEAFF. Here the CDR3 DNA reads TGTGCCAGCAGGTGGCAGGGGCGGTACACTGAAGCTTTCTTT.

This clone was seen more than once but under ten times. V is TRBV19 and J is TRBJ1-6; D perhaps matches TRBD1 (5 bases). Germline V gene sequence: CDR1 LNHDA, CDR2 SQIVND (reference sequence). The CDR3 extends over 13 amino acids. V lost 6 bases to trimming and J lost 7 bases, with 10 bases between them. The CDR3 sequence is CASRNEGNSPLHF. The CDR3 DNA reads as TGTGCCAGTAGGAACGAGGGGAATTCACCCCTCCACTTT.

The CDR3 here is CSAPLAGQQYF. CDR3 nucleotide sequence: TGCAGTGCGCCACTAGCGGGGCAGCAGTACTTC. V usage is TRBV20-1 and J usage is TRBJ2-7, with 10 bases lining up with TRBD2. The CDR3 runs 11 residues. Germline assignment: CDR1 DFQATT and CDR2 SNEGSKA (reference sequence). The ends lost 6 bases at V and 8 bases at J; junction bases unmatched: 4.

The J gene is TRBJ2-3, the V gene TRBV7-3; D not certain. V lost 2 bases and J lost 2, with 11 bases in between. This CDR3 contains 15 residues. Looked up from germline, CDR1 is SGHTA and CDR2 is FQGTGA. DNA for the CDR3: TGTGCCAGCAGCTTATATTCGGTAATCACAGATACGCAGTATTTT. Translating gives CASSLYSVITDTQYF.

This clone was seen only a few times. The chain links TRBV7-7 to TRBJ2-5; D not resolved. Germline assignment: CDR1 SSHAT and CDR2 FNYEAQ (reference sequence). Trimming removed 1 base at V and 2 bases at J, with 5 bases between. The CDR3 is 13 residues long. Written as DNA, the CDR3 is TGTGCCAGCAGCTTAGGACGGCAAGAGACCCAGTACTTC. Translation gives CASSLGRQETQYF. The full variable domain, rest sourced from reference TRBV7-7 and TRBJ2-5, is GAGVSQSPRYKVTKRGQDVTLRCDPISSHATLYWYQQALGQGPEFLTYFNYEAQPDKSGLPSDRFSAERPEGSISTLTIQRTEQRDSAMYRCASSLGRQETQYFGPGTRLLVL.

This rearrangement joins TRBV27 to TRBJ2-3; TRBD2 matches at 14 bases. V shed 7 bases, J shed 3 bases, and the junction held 9 bases outside the gene matches. Germline-derived CDR1 and CDR2 are MNHEY and SMNVEV (reference sequence). The CDR3 runs to 17 residues. The CDR3 region is CASTQGTSGSATDTQYF. Written as DNA, the CDR3 is TGTGCCAGCACCCAAGGGACTAGCGGGAGTGCAACAGATACGCAGTATTTT.

This clone turned up a few times. The CDR3 sequence is CASSPFGLAGDEQYF. DNA of the CDR3: TGCGCCAGCAGCCCCTTCGGACTAGCGGGAGACGAGCAGTACTTC. This chain connects TRBV4-1 to TRBJ2-7; 13 nucleotides line up with TRBD2. The junction had 5 bases not matched to a gene; V was cut back by 4 bases and J by 5 bases. Germline values: CDR1 MGHRA, CDR2 YSYEKL. CDR3 length equals 15 residues.

This clone was seen only a few times. The gene calls are TRBV7-7 and TRBJ2-5; possible D gene TRBD1, 6 bases. With the DNA end fitting TRBJ2-7 better, the J assignment may be wrong. CDR3 size: 13 residues. In germline, CDR1 is SSHAT, CDR2 FNYEAQ (reference sequence). The CDR3 nucleotides read TGTGCCAGCAGCTCACAACAGGGAAACGAGCAGTACTTC. It yields the protein CASSSQQGNEQYF.

Comment on this clone: This sample includes further DNA sequences coding for the same CDR3. The CDR3 DNA sequence: TGCGCCAGCAGCCTAGCGAATGAGCAGTTCTTC. Residues: CASSLANEQFF. The chain has TRBV5-1 and TRBJ2-1, with a tentative D call TRBD2 (6 bases). V was shortened by 4 bases and J by 7 bases, with 6 bases between the two germline ends. This CDR3 is built from 11 residues. CDR1 is SGHRS and CDR2 is YFSETQ in the germline V gene.

This clone came up a few times. The rearrangement links TRBV6-6 to TRBJ1-2; 8 bases are a match to TRBD1. The CDR3 totals 15 residues. The germline V gene has CDR1 MNHNY and CDR2 SVGAGI (reference sequence). Germline trimming cut 4 bases from V and 8 bases from J; bases unmatched to any gene: 12. The CDR3 loop reads CASSSGQDRVLGYTF. Here the CDR3 DNA reads TGTGCCAGCAGTTCAGGGCAGGACAGGGTTTTAGGCTACACCTTC.

The chain employs TRBV7-2 and TRBJ2-5; 14 nucleotides match TRBD2. Germline CDR1 is SGHTA and CDR2 is FQGNSA. J was trimmed by 6 bases and V by 2 bases; bases with no gene match: 8. The CDR3 is made up of 17 amino acids. CDR3 DNA: TGTGCCAGCAGCTTATCCGCGACTAGCGGGGGGGCGAAGACCCAGTACTTC. It encodes CASSLSATSGGAKTQYF.

In this sample, this clone turned up a few times. V gene TRBV28 combines with J gene TRBJ1-4; D is uncertain. Per germline, CDR1 MDHEN and CDR2 SYDVKM. The CDR3 sequence is 12 residues long. V was trimmed by 1 base and J by 8 bases, leaving 5 bases between them. CDR3 in amino acids: CASSLFEEKLFF. For the CDR3, the DNA is TGTGCCAGCAGTTTATTTGAGGAAAAACTGTTTTTT.

In the case of this clone: Compared with germline, one end of the junction differs, possibly owing to a read error. This chain joins TRBV2 and TRBJ2-1; 9 bases fit TRBD2. The CDR3 runs 15 residues. The germline CDR1 and CDR2 sequences are SNHLY and FYNNEI. DNA for the CDR3: TGTGCCAGCAATCCCCTAGCGGGATTTTCCAATGGGCAGTTCTTC. Residues: CASNPLAGFSNGQFF.

The chain combines TRBV9 with TRBJ1-2; unclear D gene. Germline V gene lookup returns CDR1 SGDLS and CDR2 YYNGEE. V dropped 5 bases and J dropped 2 bases, with 13 bases sitting between them. The CDR3 totals 14 residues. CDR3 protein: CASSREDTNYGYTF. CDR3 DNA: TGTGCCAGCAGTCGCGAGGATACAAACTATGGCTACACCTTC.

V gene TRBV18 combines with J gene TRBJ1-2; D is unclear. The germline gives CDR1 KGHSH, CDR2 LQKENI. Trimming removed 2 bases at V and 8 bases at J, with 9 bases between. This CDR3 spans 12 amino acids. The CDR3 loop is CASSPSGEGYTF. CDR3 sequence (DNA): TGTGCCAGCTCACCAAGTGGGGAGGGCTACACCTTC.

This clone was seen repeatedly, ten times or more. This chain connects TRBV9 to TRBJ1-3; D remains ambiguous. CDR3 length: 15 residues. Germline V lookup: CDR1 SGDLS, CDR2 YYNGEE. The V end lost 0 bases, the J end lost 3 bases, and 10 bases lay between the germline ends. The CDR3 DNA is TGTGCCAGCAGCGTAGGTCAGGCCCTTGGAAACACCATATATTTT. This sequence encodes CASSVGQALGNTIYF.

The CDR3 sequence is CASSLSLQGAGNEQFF. For the CDR3, the DNA is TGTGCCAGCAGCTTGTCCCTCCAGGGGGCGGGGAATGAGCAGTTCTTC. The gene calls are TRBV5-8 and TRBJ2-1; 8 nucleotides agree with TRBD1. This CDR3 has 16 amino acids. Germline loops: CDR1 SGHTS, CDR2 YDEGEE. Trimming at V came to 1 base and at J to 7 bases, leaving 10 bases not matched to a gene.

This clone was detected a few times. The V call is TRBV9, the J call TRBJ2-1; D is unclear. The CDR3 contains 16 residues. Germline V gene sequence: CDR1 SGDLS, CDR2 YYNGEE. Trimming cost V 2 bases and J 4 bases, with 16 bases left between them. The CDR3 coding sequence is TGTGCCAGCAGCGTCCGAGGCGGCGGTACATACAATGAGCAGTTCTTC. It encodes CASSVRGGGTYNEQFF.

The chain recombines TRBV11-1 with TRBJ2-5; D not certain. Deletions cut 5 bases from V and 2 bases from J, with 9 bases between. The length of the CDR3 is 13 residues. Germline V gene data show CDR1 as SGHAT and CDR2 as FQDESV (reference sequence). DNA for the CDR3: TGTGCCAGCAGCCCCGTCCCGCAAGAGACCCAGTACTTC. Amino acid sequence: CASSPVPQETQYF.

The rearrangement links TRBV18 to TRBJ1-1; D remains ambiguous. There are 15 residues in the CDR3. Germline V gene sequence: CDR1 KGHSH, CDR2 LQKENI. V shed 2 bases and J shed 0 bases, with 10 bases lying between them. The CDR3 is CASSPRVAMNTEAFF. Written as DNA, the CDR3 is TGTGCCAGCTCACCAAGGGTGGCCATGAACACTGAAGCTTTCTTT.

The chain joins TRBV25-1 to TRBJ1-1; D unresolved. This CDR3 has 13 residues. Germline V gives CDR1 MGHDK, CDR2 SYGVNS. Trimming shortened V by 0 bases and J by 4 bases, and 6 bases separated the two germline ends. The CDR3 loop is CASSEYKRTEAFF. CDR3 sequence (DNA): TGTGCCAGCAGTGAATATAAGCGCACTGAAGCTTTCTTT.

This chain joins TRBV9 and TRBJ2-5; 11 bases line up with TRBD2. The germline gives CDR1 SGDLS, CDR2 YYNGEE. This CDR3 contains 14 residues. V lost 3 bases and J lost 4; bases outside the gene matches: 2. The CDR3 sequence: CASSAGLAGETQYF. Here the CDR3 DNA reads TGTGCCAGCAGCGCAGGACTAGCGGGAGAGACCCAGTACTTC.